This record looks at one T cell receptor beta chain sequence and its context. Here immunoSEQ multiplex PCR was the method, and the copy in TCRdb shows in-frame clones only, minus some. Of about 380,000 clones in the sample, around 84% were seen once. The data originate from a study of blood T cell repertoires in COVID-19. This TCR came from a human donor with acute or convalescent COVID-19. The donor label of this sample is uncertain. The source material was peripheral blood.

The CDR3 DNA follows: TGTGCCAGCAGCCAGGCAGACATCGGAGCTTTCTTT. It is translated as CASSQADIGAFF. The chain couples TRBV14 to TRBJ1-1; D is unresolved. The ends were cut back, 3 bases at V and 10 bases at J, with 12 bases in the middle. This CDR3 has 12 amino acids. The germline gives CDR1 SGHDN, CDR2 FVKESK.